Reported below is one T cell receptor (beta chain). V lost 6 bases and J lost 7; bases outside the gene matches: 14. Germline assignment: CDR1 MDHEN and CDR2 SYDVKM. This CDR3 has 15 amino acids. Original processing methods: From reference gene primer amplification, estimates of nucleated cell counts were derived. Assay: immunoSEQ multiplex PCR; the TCRdb copy retains only in-frame clones and omits some. V and J calls and clone size come straight from that table; D and trimming were deduced from the DNA. The top ten clones hold approximately 5.7% of a sample with 100,000 or so clones, approximately 92% of them seen once. These data originate in a study of blood T cell repertoires in COVID-19. The overall study: Both acute and convalescent COVID-19 samples were obtained from the United States, Italy and Spain.

The sequence derives from a man aged 50 to 60 with active COVID-19. The sequencing input was peripheral blood. This chain uses TRBV28 with TRBJ1-2; 7 bases map to TRBD1. This chain's CDR3 is CASSPRDSRLRGYTF. The CDR3 coding sequence is TGTGCCAGCAGCCCCCGGGACAGCCGCCTTCGTGGCTACACCTTC.